This TCR beta chain was found in a study of blood T cell repertoires in COVID-19. Study-level information: From the United States, Italy and Spain came samples of acute and convalescent COVID-19.

Seattle cases were enrolled at active infection and followed longitudinally. As processed by the authors: Scientists estimated how many nucleated cells there were by amplifying reference gene primers. TCRdb's table, derived via immunoSEQ multiplex PCR, lists solely in-frame clones and lacks some. V and J calls plus clone size are reproduced from that table; the DNA served to infer D and trimming. Of 300,000 to 350,000 clones in the sample, roughly 90% are singletons; the top ten hold about 3.9%. A single count supports this clone. The germline CDR1 and CDR2 sequences are SGHRS and YFSETQ. V gave up 0 bases and J gave up 6 bases; unmatched junction bases: 1. This CDR3 has 13 residues.

The chain employs TRBV5-1 and TRBJ1-2; 8 nucleotides line up with TRBD1. The receptor's source is a woman aged 60-75 years with COVID-19, enrolled during active disease. Sequencing input: peripheral blood. CDR3 amino acids: CASSLGTGNGYTF. CDR3 coding DNA: TGCGCCAGCAGCTTGGGGACAGGGAATGGCTACACCTTC.